These 25 T cell receptor beta chains were all obtained from the same sample, sequenced in a study of shared clonotypes between healthy human individuals. This table comes from immunoSEQ multiplex PCR, and its TCRdb copy is limited to in-frame clones, with some not included. The sample lists about 610,000 clones, less than 98% seen once, with 0.057% in the top ten. Specimen: naive CD4+ T cells sorted from blood. As for subset: CD45RA+ positively selected. All receptors come from a woman aged 25-40 years in good health.

The CDR3: CASSPQGASNQPQHF. CDR3 DNA: TGTGCCAGCAGCCCCCAGGGGGCAAGCAATCAGCCCCAGCATTTT. The V call is TRBV28, the J call TRBJ1-5; 8 positions agree with TRBD1. Per the germline V gene, CDR1 is MDHEN and CDR2 is SYDVKM. V was pared by 6 bases and J by 1 base, with 5 bases of the junction left unmatched. CDR3 length: 15 residues. Full variable domain (outside the CDR3, taken from reference TRBV28 and TRBJ1-5): DVKVTQSSRYLVKRTGEKVFLECVQDMDHENMFWYRQDPGLGLRLIYFSYDVKMKEKGDIPEGYSVSREKKERFSLILESASTNQTSMYLCASSPQGASNQPQHFGDGTRLSIL.

This rearrangement joins TRBV18 to TRBJ2-6; possibly TRBD1 for D (6 bases). CDR1 and CDR2 (germline): KGHSH, LQKENI. The CDR3 has 20 amino acids. V was clipped by 7 bases and J by 0 bases, with 25 bases between them. The CDR3 coding sequence is TGTGCCAGCTTCACGGGAAGTCAGCAGGGACACCTCTCTGGGGCCAACGTCCTGACTTTC. Protein: CASFTGSQQGHLSGANVLTF.

This chain joins TRBV2 and TRBJ2-1; possibly TRBD1 for D (5 bases). CDR1 and CDR2 from the germline V gene are SNHLY and FYNNEI. The CDR3 has 15 amino acids. V lost 2 bases, J lost 7 bases, and 15 bases lay in between. CDR3 bases: TGTGCCAGCAGTGAATTCTGGGGCAGGAGAAATGAGCAGTTCTTC. Its protein is CASSEFWGRRNEQFF.

The rearrangement joins TRBV28 to TRBJ1-2; D is possibly TRBD1 (5 bases). CDR3 length: 14 amino acids. V lost 7 bases and J 3 bases, leaving 15 bases between the germline ends. From germline, CDR1 is MDHEN and CDR2 SYDVKM. CDR3 sequence (DNA): TGTGCCAGCAACTCCCATCAGGGCCACTATGGCTACACCTTC. Protein: CASNSHQGHYGYTF.

This chain uses TRBV5-4 with TRBJ2-6, with D uncertain. V shed 0 bases and J shed 0 bases, with 7 bases lying between them. The CDR3 covers 16 residues. Germline values: CDR1 SGHNT, CDR2 YYREEE (reference sequence). The CDR3 coding sequence is TGTGCCAGCAGCTTGGTCCGGTACTCTGGGGCCAACGTCCTGACTTTC. Translation gives CASSLVRYSGANVLTF.

The chain carries TRBV18 and TRBJ2-6; D remains unclear. Germline V CDR1 and CDR2: KGHSH, LQKENI. Deletions cut 3 bases from V and 0 bases from J, with 15 bases between. The CDR3 contains 18 residues. DNA for the CDR3: TGTGCCAGCTCACCCTCTGGACGGATAAGCTCTGGGGCCAACGTCCTGACTTTC. It yields the protein CASSPSGRISSGANVLTF.

The chain combines TRBV19 with TRBJ1-1; D is ambiguous. V lost 5 bases to trimming and J lost 4 bases, with 11 bases between them. CDR3 length equals 13 residues. Germline V gives CDR1 LNHDA, CDR2 SQIVND (reference sequence). As DNA, the CDR3 is TGTGCCAGTAGTCGGCGGGGAGTCACTGAAGCTTTCTTT. As protein: CASSRRGVTEAFF.

The rearrangement links TRBV2 to TRBJ1-5; D not resolved. Germline CDR1 reads SNHLY; CDR2 reads FYNNEI. The CDR3 loop spans 16 amino acids. Between the trimmed V and J ends, which lost 1 base and 4 bases, there was a span of 14 bases. CDR3 in DNA: TGTGCCAGCAGTGAAGGTAACGGCCTACTAAATCAGCCCCAGCATTTT. This sequence encodes CASSEGNGLLNQPQHF. The whole variable domain, filled in from reference TRBV2 and TRBJ1-5, reads EPEVTQTPSHQVTQMGQEVILRCVPISNHLYFYWYRQILGQKVEFLVSFYNNEISEKSEIFDDQFSVERPDGSNFTLKIRSTKLEDSAMYFCASSEGNGLLNQPQHFGDGTRLSIL.

The genes are TRBV18 and TRBJ1-5; 7 bases are a match to TRBD1. V gave up 2 bases and J gave up 7 bases; unmatched junction bases: 2. Germline V gene data show CDR1 as KGHSH and CDR2 as LQKENI. The CDR3 sequence is 13 residues long. The CDR3 sequence is CASSPDREQPQHF. CDR3 DNA sequence: TGTGCCAGCTCACCAGACAGGGAACAGCCCCAGCATTTT. Full variable domain (remainder filled in from reference TRBV18 and TRBJ1-5): NAGVMQNPRHLVRRRGQEARLRCSPMKGHSHVYWYRQLPEEGLKFMVYLQKENIIDESGMPKERFSAEFPKEGPSILRIQQVVRGDSAAYFCASSPDREQPQHFGDGTRLSIL.

V and J are TRBV11-2 and TRBJ2-1, with TRBD2 identical over 11 bases. Germline CDR1 SGHAT, CDR2 FQNNGV. After removal of 6 bases from V and 3 bases from J, the junction contained 7 bases not matched to a gene. This CDR3 has 16 residues. CDR3 in DNA: TGTGCCAGCAGGTTCCGACTAGCGGGGTTCTACAATGAGCAGTTCTTC. This sequence encodes CASRFRLAGFYNEQFF.

The rearrangement links TRBV5-4 to TRBJ1-2; no firm D call. The CDR3 sequence is 12 residues long. CDR1 SGHNT and CDR2 YYREEE come from the germline V gene (reference sequence). Deletions cut 7 bases from V and 9 bases from J, with 16 bases between. CDR3 DNA: TGTGCCAGCGCAGAGTTACCACTTCGCTACACCTTC. Translating gives CASAELPLRYTF.

The chain recombines TRBV7-2 with TRBJ2-1, with 14 bases that match TRBD2. The CDR3 sequence is 16 residues long. V dropped 4 bases and J dropped 6; count of bases not matched to a gene: 5. CDR1 and CDR2 (germline): SGHTA, FQGNSA. The CDR3 nucleotides are TGTGCCAGCAGCTCTCGGACTAGCGGGAGGCGCAATGAGCAGTTCTTC. It translates to CASSSRTSGRRNEQFF.

A single count supports this clone. V and J are TRBV5-8 and TRBJ1-2; no firm D call. This CDR3 comprises 13 residues. V lost 0 bases and J 2 bases, leaving 5 bases between the germline ends. CDR1 is SGHTS, CDR2 YDEGEE, per germline. The CDR3 DNA is TGTGCCAGCAGCTTGGCTCAGAACTATGGCTACACCTTC. This codes for CASSLAQNYGYTF.

V and J are TRBV10-2 and TRBJ1-2; D uncertain. The germline gives CDR1 WSHSY, CDR2 SAAADI. The CDR3 is made up of 15 amino acids. V was pared by 5 bases and J by 0 bases, with 13 bases between. The CDR3 sequence is CASSIGAGSNYGYTF. The CDR3 DNA sequence: TGCGCCAGCAGTATCGGTGCAGGTTCTAACTATGGCTACACCTTC.

The rearrangement links TRBV19 to TRBJ1-1; D not certain. Trimming stripped 10 bases from V and 5 bases from J, with 17 bases between. The CDR3 covers 13 residues. Germline CDR1 is LNHDA and CDR2 is SQIVND (reference sequence). For the CDR3, the DNA is TGTGCCACCCAGCACGACCCGGGGACTGAAGCTTTCTTT. Amino acids: CATQHDPGTEAFF.

This chain links TRBV11-2 with TRBJ2-1; D ambiguous. The ends were cut back, 6 bases at V and 6 bases at J, with 18 bases in the middle. Looked up from germline, CDR1 is SGHAT and CDR2 is FQNNGV. The CDR3 is made up of 15 amino acids. The CDR3 sequence is CASRSIGSGSNEQFF. CDR3 bases: TGTGCCAGCAGGAGTATAGGGTCGGGCTCCAATGAGCAGTTCTTC.

V gene TRBV28 combines with J gene TRBJ1-2; D is unclear. The CDR3 totals 13 residues. Germline V gene lookup returns CDR1 MDHEN and CDR2 SYDVKM. V dropped 6 bases and J dropped 8 bases, with 16 bases sitting between them. This CDR3 reads CASRQHTGLGYTF. Here the CDR3 DNA reads TGTGCCAGCAGACAACACACCGGCTTGGGCTACACCTTC.

The rearrangement uses TRBV4-2 and TRBJ2-1; D not certain. V lost 1 base, J lost 1 base, and 14 bases lay in between. The CDR3 has 17 amino acids. Germline assignment: CDR1 LGHNA and CDR2 YNFKEQ. CDR3 loop: CASSQAGRGASYNEQFF. In DNA, the CDR3 is TGTGCCAGCAGCCAAGCCGGAAGAGGCGCATCCTACAATGAGCAGTTCTTC.

The V call is TRBV28, the J call TRBJ2-5, with D possibly being TRBD1 (6 bases). The CDR3 is 14 amino acids. CDR1 and CDR2 from the germline V gene are MDHEN and SYDVKM. The V gene lost 1 base and the J gene lost 1 base, with 7 bases spanning the gap. CDR3 sequence (DNA): TGTGCCAGCAGTTTATCAGGGGTCCAAGAGACCCAGTACTTC. Translated: CASSLSGVQETQYF. The full variable domain, rest sourced from reference TRBV28 and TRBJ2-5, is DVKVTQSSRYLVKRTGEKVFLECVQDMDHENMFWYRQDPGLGLRLIYFSYDVKMKEKGDIPEGYSVSREKKERFSLILESASTNQTSMYLCASSLSGVQETQYFGPGTRLLVL.

V gene TRBV4-1 combines with J gene TRBJ1-5, with D maybe TRBD1 (5 bases). V was pared by 4 bases and J by 7 bases, with 17 bases between. The germline V gene has CDR1 MGHRA and CDR2 YSYEKL. The CDR3 covers 15 residues. CDR3: CASSRLDGGPQPQHF. The CDR3 nucleotides read TGCGCCAGCAGCCGGCTCGACGGGGGACCCCAGCCCCAGCATTTT.

The genes are TRBV6-5 and TRBJ2-7; D may be TRBD1 (6 bases). The CDR3 has 15 residues. From germline, CDR1 is MNHEY and CDR2 SVGAGI. V lost 2 bases, J lost 4 bases, and 15 bases lay in between. CDR3 nucleotides: TGTGCCAGCAGTTACAGGGGGAAGTCGGGTTACGAGCAGTACTTC. Translated: CASSYRGKSGYEQYF.

Note on this clone: The same CDR3 can be traced to other DNA sequences in this sample. V usage is TRBV28 and J usage is TRBJ1-4; D unresolved. Between the trimmed V and J ends, which lost 6 bases and 5 bases, there was a span of 13 bases. Germline CDR1 and CDR2: MDHEN and SYDVKM. The CDR3 covers 14 residues. The CDR3 nucleotides read TGTGCCAGCAGCAGCACCGGATTGAATGAAAAACTGTTTTTT. Protein product: CASSSTGLNEKLFF.

This chain joins TRBV18 and TRBJ2-1; 10 positions agree with TRBD2. V shed 2 bases and J 8 bases; nucleotides not matched to a gene: 9. The CDR3 contains 16 residues. Per germline, CDR1 KGHSH and CDR2 LQKENI. The CDR3 DNA reads as TGTGCCAGCTCACCATTCGTCAGCGGGAGGGGTGATGAGCAGTTCTTC. The encoded protein is CASSPFVSGRGDEQFF.

The chain joins TRBV2 to TRBJ2-3, with 9 bases fitting TRBD2. The CDR3 contains 16 residues. Germline V CDR1 and CDR2: SNHLY, FYNNEI. V was pared by 3 bases and J by 0 bases, with 4 bases of the junction left unmatched. CDR3 nucleotide sequence: TGTGCCAGCAGTGACCTAGCGGGACCTAGCACAGATACGCAGTATTTT. It codes for CASSDLAGPSTDTQYF.

The rearrangement joins TRBV28 to TRBJ2-7; 10 bases agree with TRBD1. The CDR3 runs 15 residues. V lost 7 bases to trimming and J lost 2 bases; unmatched junction nucleotides: 8. CDR1 is MDHEN and CDR2 is SYDVKM in the germline V gene. The CDR3 DNA sequence: TGTGCCAGCACGAACTCCGGGACAGGGGCCTACGAGCAGTACTTC. Translation: CASTNSGTGAYEQYF.